This T cell receptor (beta chain) was profiled in a study of graft-versus-host responses after intestinal transplantation. Study-wide points: GvH clones were found in recipient marrow; some appeared first in ileum or blood.

The CDR3 extends over 15 amino acids. Germline CDR1 and CDR2: SGHNT and YYREEE (reference sequence). After removal of 2 bases from V and 10 bases from J, the junction contained 10 bases not matched to a gene. Here immunoSEQ multiplex PCR was the method, and the copy in TCRdb shows in-frame clones only, minus some. The profile shows around 7,100 clones, more than 65% of them singletons. Graft specimens yielded both intraepithelial and lamina propria lymphocytes. Of note for this clone: The antigen is not known.

This clonotype originated in a human patient who received an intestinal transplant, so some T cells may come from the graft donor. This specimen was ileum tissue, taken 230 to 240 days after intestinal transplantation. The V call is TRBV5-4, the J call TRBJ2-1, with 9 nucleotides matching TRBD2. The CDR3 nucleotides are TGTGCCAGCAGCTTCCAGGGCCTAGCGGGGCCCGAGCAGTTCTTC. The encoded protein is CASSFQGLAGPEQFF.